The clone carrying this T cell receptor beta chain has a single count. Antigen: not known. Profiling relied on immunoSEQ multiplex PCR, and the TCRdb table lists in-frame clones only, not all of them. Of 35,000 to 50,000 clones listed, about 95% are singletons. The data were obtained in a study of graft-versus-host responses after intestinal transplantation. About the study: Recipients across the board were started on anti-thymocyte globulin induction, then kept on tacrolimus and steroids for about 3 years. General observations from the study: GvH clones were found in recipient marrow; some appeared first in ileum or blood.

Between the trimmed V and J ends, which lost 0 bases and 0 bases, there was a span of 9 bases. Germline CDR1 LGHNA, CDR2 YSLEER. The CDR3 contains 16 residues. Material: unstimulated CD8+ T cells sorted from spleen or lymph node cells, obtained before transplant. The gene calls are TRBV4-3 and TRBJ2-4; D gene uncertain. The source is a human donor who was the organ donor for an intestinal transplant. CDR3 amino acids: CASSQDFSLAKNIQYF. CDR3 DNA: TGCGCCAGCAGCCAAGATTTTTCCCTAGCCAAAAACATTCAGTACTTC.